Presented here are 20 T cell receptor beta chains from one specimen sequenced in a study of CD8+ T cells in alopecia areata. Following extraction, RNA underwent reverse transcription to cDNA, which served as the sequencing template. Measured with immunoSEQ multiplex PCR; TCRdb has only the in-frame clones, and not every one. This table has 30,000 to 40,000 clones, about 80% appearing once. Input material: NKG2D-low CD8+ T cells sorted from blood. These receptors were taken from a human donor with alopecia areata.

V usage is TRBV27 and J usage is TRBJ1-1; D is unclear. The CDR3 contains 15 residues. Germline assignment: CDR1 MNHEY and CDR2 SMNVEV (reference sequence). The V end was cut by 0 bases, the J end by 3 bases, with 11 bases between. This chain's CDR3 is CASSLSISGDTEAFF. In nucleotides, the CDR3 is TGTGCCAGCAGTTTATCAATTTCCGGGGACACTGAAGCTTTCTTT.

The CDR3 nucleotides are TGTGCCAGCAGTGGGGCAGGGTCACACCAAGGCTACACCTTC. This codes for CASSGAGSHQGYTF. The chain is built from TRBV2 and TRBJ1-2; tentatively, D is TRBD1 (5 bases). Trimming stripped 4 bases from V and 8 bases from J, with 17 bases between. Looked up from germline, CDR1 is SNHLY and CDR2 is FYNNEI. This CDR3 spans 14 amino acids.

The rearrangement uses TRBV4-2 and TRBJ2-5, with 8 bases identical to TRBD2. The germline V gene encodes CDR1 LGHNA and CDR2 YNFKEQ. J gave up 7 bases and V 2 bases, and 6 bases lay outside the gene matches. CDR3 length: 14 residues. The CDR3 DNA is TGTGCCAGCAGCCAAACGGGGGGGGGCTCGACCCAGTACTTC. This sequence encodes CASSQTGGGSTQYF.

The chain's CDR3 is CASSLAGPGELFF. DNA for the CDR3: TGTGCCAGCAGTTTAGCAGGGCCCGGGGAGCTGTTTTTT. This chain links TRBV27 with TRBJ2-2, with D possibly TRBD1 on 5 matching bases. The germline V and J ends were trimmed by 2 bases and 6 bases, with 7 bases remaining between them. In germline, CDR1 is MNHEY, CDR2 SMNVEV (reference sequence). CDR3 size: 13 residues.

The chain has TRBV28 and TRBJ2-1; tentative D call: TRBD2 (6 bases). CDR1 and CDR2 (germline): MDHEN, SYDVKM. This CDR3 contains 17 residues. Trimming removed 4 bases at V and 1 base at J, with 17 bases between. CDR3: CASSSPVSGLSYNEQFF. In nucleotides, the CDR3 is TGTGCCAGCAGTTCCCCTGTTAGCGGCTTATCCTACAATGAGCAGTTCTTC.

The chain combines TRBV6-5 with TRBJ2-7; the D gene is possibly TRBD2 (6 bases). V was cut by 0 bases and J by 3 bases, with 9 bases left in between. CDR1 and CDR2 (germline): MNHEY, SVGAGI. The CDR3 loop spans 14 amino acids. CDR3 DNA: TGTGCCAGCAGTTACTCGGGGGGTAGCTACGAGCAGTACTTC. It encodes CASSYSGGSYEQYF.

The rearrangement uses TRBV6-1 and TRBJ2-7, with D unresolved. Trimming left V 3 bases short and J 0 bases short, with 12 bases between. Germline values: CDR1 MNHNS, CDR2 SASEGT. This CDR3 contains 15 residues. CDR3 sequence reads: CASSDESASSYEQYF. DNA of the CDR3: TGTGCCAGCAGTGATGAGAGCGCCAGCTCCTACGAGCAGTACTTC.

The CDR3 DNA follows: TGCAGCGTTGAACTGAGGGACAGGGGCTACGAGCAGTACTTC. Residues: CSVELRDRGYEQYF. The chain is built from TRBV29-1 and TRBJ2-7; 10 bases line up with TRBD1. CDR3 length: 14 amino acids. V shed 2 bases, J shed 3 bases, and the junction held 4 bases outside the gene matches. Per germline, CDR1 SQVTM and CDR2 ANQGSEA.

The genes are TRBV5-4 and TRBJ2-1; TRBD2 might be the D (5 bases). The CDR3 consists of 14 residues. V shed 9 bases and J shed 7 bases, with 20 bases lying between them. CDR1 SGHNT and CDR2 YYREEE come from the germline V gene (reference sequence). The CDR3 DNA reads TGTGCCACACGCCAGGTGGACTCGACTAATGAGCAGTTCTTC. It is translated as CATRQVDSTNEQFF. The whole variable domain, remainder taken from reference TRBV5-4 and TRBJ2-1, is ETGVTQSPTHLIKTRGQQVTLRCSSQSGHNTVSWYQQALGQGPQFIFQYYREEENGRGNFPPRFSGLQFPNYSSELNVNALELDDSALYLCATRQVDSTNEQFFGPGTRLTVL.

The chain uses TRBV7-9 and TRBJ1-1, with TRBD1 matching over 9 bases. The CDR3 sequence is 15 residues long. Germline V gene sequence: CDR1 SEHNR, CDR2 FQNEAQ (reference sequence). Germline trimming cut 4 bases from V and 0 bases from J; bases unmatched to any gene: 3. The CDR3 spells CASSWTGAMNTEAFF. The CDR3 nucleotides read TGTGCCAGCAGCTGGACAGGGGCCATGAACACTGAAGCTTTCTTT.

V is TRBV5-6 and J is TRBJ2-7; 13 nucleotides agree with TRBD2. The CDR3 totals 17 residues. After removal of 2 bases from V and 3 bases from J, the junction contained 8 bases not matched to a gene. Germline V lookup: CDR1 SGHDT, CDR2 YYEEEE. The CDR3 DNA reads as TGTGCCAGCAGCTTTTGGACTAGCGGGAGTAGGTTCTACGAGCAGTACTTC. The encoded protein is CASSFWTSGSRFYEQYF.

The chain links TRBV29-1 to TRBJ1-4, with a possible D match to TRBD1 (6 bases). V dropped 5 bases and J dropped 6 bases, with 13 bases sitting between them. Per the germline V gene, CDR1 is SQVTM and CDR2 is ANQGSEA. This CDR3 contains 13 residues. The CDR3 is CSVSWDIDEKLFF. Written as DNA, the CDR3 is TGCAGCGTTTCATGGGACATCGATGAAAAACTGTTTTTT.

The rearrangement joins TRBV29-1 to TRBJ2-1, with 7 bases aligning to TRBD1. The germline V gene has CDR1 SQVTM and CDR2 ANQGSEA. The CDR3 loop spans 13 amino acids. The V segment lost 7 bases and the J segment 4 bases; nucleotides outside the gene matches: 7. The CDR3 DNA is TGCAGCGCTGGAGACAGGGATTACAATGAGCAGTTCTTC. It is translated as CSAGDRDYNEQFF.

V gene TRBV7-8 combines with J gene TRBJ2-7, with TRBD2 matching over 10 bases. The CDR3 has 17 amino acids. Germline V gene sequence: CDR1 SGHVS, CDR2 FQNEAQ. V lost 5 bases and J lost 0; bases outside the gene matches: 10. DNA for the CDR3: TGTGCCAGCAGCGACCACCTTAGCGGGGGGCCCTCCTACGAGCAGTACTTC. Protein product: CASSDHLSGGPSYEQYF.

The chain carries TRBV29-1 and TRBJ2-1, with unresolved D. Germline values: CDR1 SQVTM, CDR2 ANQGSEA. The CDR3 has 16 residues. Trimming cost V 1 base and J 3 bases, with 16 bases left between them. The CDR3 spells CSVEGVVVQVYNEQFF. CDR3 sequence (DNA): TGCAGCGTTGAAGGGGTCGTAGTCCAGGTCTACAATGAGCAGTTCTTC.

The CDR3 protein is CASSVDGGTVNEQFF. CDR3 bases: TGTGCCAGCAGCGTAGACGGCGGGACCGTCAATGAGCAGTTCTTC. This sequence joins TRBV9 and TRBJ2-1; possibly TRBD2 for D (6 bases). The CDR3 is made up of 15 amino acids. Germline V gene sequence: CDR1 SGDLS, CDR2 YYNGEE. V dropped 0 bases and J dropped 6 bases, with 13 bases sitting between them.

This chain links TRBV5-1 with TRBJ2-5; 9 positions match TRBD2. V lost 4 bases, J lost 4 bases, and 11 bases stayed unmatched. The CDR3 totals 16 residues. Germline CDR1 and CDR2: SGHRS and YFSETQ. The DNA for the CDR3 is TGCGCCAGCAGCCGACAGACTAGCGGAATGGGAGAGACCCAGTACTTC. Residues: CASSRQTSGMGETQYF. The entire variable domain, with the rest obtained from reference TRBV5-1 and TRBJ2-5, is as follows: KAGVTQTPRYLIKTRGQQVTLSCSPISGHRSVSWYQQTPGQGLQFLFEYFSETQRNKGNFPGRFSGRQFSNSRSEMNVSTLELGDSALYLCASSRQTSGMGETQYFGPGTRLLVL.

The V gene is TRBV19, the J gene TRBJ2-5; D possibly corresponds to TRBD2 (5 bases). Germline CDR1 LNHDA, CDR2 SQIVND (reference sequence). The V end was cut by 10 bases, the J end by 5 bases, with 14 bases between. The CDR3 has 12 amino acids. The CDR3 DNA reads TGTGCCACCCACCACCGGAGGGAGACCCAGTACTTC. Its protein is CATHHRRETQYF. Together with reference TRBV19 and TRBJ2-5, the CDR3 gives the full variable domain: DGGITQSPKYLFRKEGQNVTLSCEQNLNHDAMYWYRQDPGQGLRLIYYSQIVNDFQKGDIAEGYSVSREKKESFPLTVTSAQKNPTAFYLCATHHRRETQYFGPGTRLLVL.

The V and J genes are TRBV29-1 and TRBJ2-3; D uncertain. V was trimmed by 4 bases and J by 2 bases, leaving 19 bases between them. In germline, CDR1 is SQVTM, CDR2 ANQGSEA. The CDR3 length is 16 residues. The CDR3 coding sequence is TGCAGCGTTGGAATGCTCTCCATCATCAACACAGATACGCAGTATTTT. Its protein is CSVGMLSIINTDTQYF.

DNA for the CDR3: TGTGCCAGCAGTGAAGGTGTGCCGGGACAGGGCTCACGCGAGCAGTTCTTC. This gives the protein CASSEGVPGQGSREQFF. The rearrangement joins TRBV6-4 to TRBJ2-1; 9 nucleotides agree with TRBD1. The CDR3 sequence is 17 residues long. Germline V lookup: CDR1 MRHNA, CDR2 SNTAGT. V trimming: 3 bases; J trimming: 10 bases; junction bases outside the gene matches: 16.